The clone carrying this T cell receptor (beta chain) came up once. Its antigen is unidentified. This sample is part of a study of shared clonotypes between healthy human individuals. Study-level background: Donors had three CD4 naive, three CD4 memory, two CD8 naive and one CD8 memory plate apiece.

Germline lookup yields CDR1 MDHEN and CDR2 SYDVKM. The CDR3 extends over 16 amino acids. V lost 5 bases, J lost 3 bases, and 12 bases stayed unmatched. Findings and limits, study-wide: Lower generation probabilities were found for non-shared clonotypes than for those shared by all four donors. Sequencing depth was expected to influence donor clonotype sharing.

The authors split each subset's genomic DNA evenly across several immunoSEQ plates. Using immunoSEQ multiplex PCR, the repertoire was profiled, and TCRdb retains in-frame clones only, with some absent. The table has about 960,000 clones, about three quarters seen once. The clonotype comes from a man between 18 and 29 years old in good health. The rearrangement joins TRBV28 to TRBJ1-1; 7 bases align to TRBD1. Sample: memory CD4+ T cells sorted from blood. Subset denoted: CD45RA-negative fraction. CDR3 loop: CASSTRTGSGHTEAFF. CDR3 DNA sequence: TGTGCCAGCAGTACCAGGACAGGCAGTGGGCACACTGAAGCTTTCTTT.